One sample yielded the 21 T cell receptor beta chains listed below, sequenced in a study of a mutant IDH1 vaccine in newly diagnosed glioma. Noted time point: week 11, during vaccination. The vaccine gave 300 ug of a 20-mer mutant IDH1 peptide subcutaneously per dose. This table comes from immunoSEQ multiplex PCR, and its TCRdb copy is limited to in-frame clones, with some not included. The sample holds more than 50,000 clones; 80% are singletons and the top ten take approximately 6%. These TCRs are of unknown antigen specificity. The sequencing used PBMCs, collected from a glioma patient whose treatment included an IDH1 peptide vaccine. The receptors derive from a man aged 45 to 65 with glioma.

CDR3 region: CASSYAGGGWPDTQYF. CDR3 DNA: TGTGCCAGCAGTTACGCCGGCGGGGGTTGGCCAGATACGCAGTATTTT. This chain joins TRBV6-5 and TRBJ2-3; 7 bases agree with TRBD2. V shed 2 bases and J 4 bases; nucleotides not matched to a gene: 9. Germline lookup yields CDR1 MNHEY and CDR2 SVGAGI. This CDR3 spans 16 amino acids.

The table lists this clone with a count of one. The chain joins TRBV5-1 to TRBJ1-2; D unclear. Per germline, CDR1 SGHRS and CDR2 YFSETQ. Trimming stripped 3 bases from V and 7 bases from J, with 10 bases between. The CDR3 runs to 12 residues. The chain's CDR3 is CASSSGLTGYTF. DNA for the CDR3: TGCGCCAGCAGCTCCGGACTAACTGGCTACACCTTC.

This sequence joins TRBV18 and TRBJ2-1, with TRBD1 matching 8 bases. After removal of 6 bases from V and 5 bases from J, the junction contained 9 bases not matched to a gene. From germline, CDR1 is KGHSH and CDR2 LQKENI. CDR3 length: 15 residues. In DNA form, the CDR3 reads TGTGCCAGCTCCTACGACAGGGGCGGTCACAATGAGCAGTTCTTC. Its translation: CASSYDRGGHNEQFF.

The chain recombines TRBV6-5 with TRBJ2-1; D possibly matches TRBD1 or TRBD2 (5 bases each). Germline V CDR1 and CDR2: MNHEY, SVGAGI. The germline V and J ends were trimmed by 6 bases and 6 bases, with 18 bases remaining between them. The CDR3 runs 15 residues. The CDR3 spells CASRPGTQIPNEQFF. CDR3 bases: TGTGCCAGCAGGCCCGGGACCCAGATCCCCAATGAGCAGTTCTTC.

The V call is TRBV7-2, the J call TRBJ2-5, with 9 nucleotides matching TRBD1. V was pared by 3 bases and J by 1 base, with 6 bases of the junction left unmatched. Per germline, CDR1 SGHTA and CDR2 FQGNSA. The CDR3 is made up of 16 amino acids. CDR3 sequence reads: CASSFLTGGRQETQYF. DNA of the CDR3: TGTGCCAGCAGCTTTTTGACAGGGGGACGCCAAGAGACCCAGTACTTC.

The rearrangement links TRBV6-1 to TRBJ2-1; no definite D call. This CDR3 comprises 14 residues. The germline CDR1 and CDR2 sequences are MNHNS and SASEGT. The V gene lost 6 bases and the J gene lost 0 bases, with 9 bases spanning the gap. This CDR3 is CASRTYGSYNEQFF. For the CDR3, the DNA is TGTGCCAGCAGAACCTACGGCTCCTACAATGAGCAGTTCTTC.

This clone was recorded at least ten times. This chain joins TRBV6-6 and TRBJ2-7; D is possibly TRBD2 (7 bases). The CDR3 totals 13 residues. V was shortened by 0 bases and J by 6 bases, with 9 bases between the two germline ends. The germline CDR1 and CDR2 sequences are MNHNY and SVGAGI (reference sequence). The CDR3 protein is CASSYSRGGEQYF. The CDR3, as DNA: TGTGCCAGCAGTTACTCGAGGGGGGGCGAGCAGTACTTC.

The chain uses TRBV4-2 and TRBJ2-3; D gene ambiguous. The CDR3 sequence is 14 residues long. Trimming took 1 base from V and 0 from J, leaving 5 bases between them. The germline V gene encodes CDR1 LGHNA and CDR2 YNFKEQ. The CDR3 bases are TGTGCCAGCAGCCAAGGGGTCAGCACAGATACGCAGTATTTT. Amino acid sequence: CASSQGVSTDTQYF.

This chain uses TRBV13 with TRBJ2-7; perhaps TRBD1 as D (6 bases). The CDR3 spans 12 residues. With 1 base removed from V and 6 bases from J, the gap between germline ends came to 7 bases. Germline loops: CDR1 PRHDT, CDR2 FYEKMQ (reference sequence). CDR3: CASSLARGEQYF. In DNA, the CDR3 is TGTGCCAGCAGCTTAGCCAGGGGCGAGCAGTACTTC.

This rearrangement joins TRBV10-1 to TRBJ2-4; 9 positions agree with TRBD1. The germline V gene encodes CDR1 WNHNN and CDR2 SYGVQD (reference sequence). This CDR3 is 17 amino acids long. J gave up 3 bases and V 5 bases, and 11 bases lay outside the gene matches. The CDR3 protein is CASSRTGTGIDKNIQYF. The CDR3 DNA sequence: TGCGCCAGCAGTCGCACCGGGACAGGGATAGACAAAAACATTCAGTACTTC.

The chain recombines TRBV6-5 with TRBJ1-1; D perhaps matches TRBD1 (5 bases). The germline CDR1 and CDR2 sequences are MNHEY and SVGAGI. The CDR3 runs to 15 residues. V was clipped by 0 bases and J by 1 base, with 9 bases between them. DNA for the CDR3: TGTGCCAGCAGTTACTCCGGGACCGCGAACACTGAAGCTTTCTTT. It yields the protein CASSYSGTANTEAFF.

V usage is TRBV19 and J usage is TRBJ2-7; TRBD2 agrees at 14 bases. With 5 bases clipped from V and 0 bases from J, the junction kept 6 bases outside the gene matches. The CDR3 extends over 17 amino acids. Germline V CDR1 and CDR2: LNHDA, SQIVND (reference sequence). CDR3 bases: TGTGCCAGTAGTTTCGGACTAGCGGGGGGCCTCTCCTACGAGCAGTACTTC. Translating gives CASSFGLAGGLSYEQYF.

The genes are TRBV6-5 and TRBJ2-7, with 14 bases that match TRBD2. Germline V lookup: CDR1 MNHEY, CDR2 SVGAGI. The CDR3 extends over 14 amino acids. V lost 8 bases to trimming and J lost 5 bases; unmatched junction nucleotides: 5. The CDR3 region is CASLGTSGGNEQYF. DNA of the CDR3: TGTGCCAGCTTGGGGACTAGCGGGGGAAACGAGCAGTACTTC.

The chain links TRBV2 to TRBJ1-5, with D perhaps TRBD1 (5 bases). The CDR3 contains 15 residues. V lost 5 bases and J 6 bases, leaving 17 bases between the germline ends. Germline-derived CDR1 and CDR2 are SNHLY and FYNNEI. This CDR3 is CASSRGSARSQPQHF. Here the CDR3 DNA reads TGTGCCAGCAGTAGGGGTTCCGCCCGAAGTCAGCCCCAGCATTTT.

This sequence joins TRBV7-9 and TRBJ2-2; 8 nucleotides match TRBD2. The V and J ends lost 5 bases and 4 bases, in that order; junction bases with no gene match: 6. Germline lookup yields CDR1 SEHNR and CDR2 FQNEAQ (reference sequence). This CDR3 has 15 residues. DNA for the CDR3: TGTGCCAGCAGCATAAACGCGGGGGGCACCGGGGAGCTGTTTTTT. Translating gives CASSINAGGTGELFF.

The CDR3 protein is CASSPRVWGYGYTF. The CDR3 coding sequence is TGTGCCAGCAGCCCACGGGTCTGGGGCTATGGCTACACCTTC. The V call is TRBV7-2, the J call TRBJ1-2; D ambiguous. Germline V gives CDR1 SGHTA, CDR2 FQGNSA. Trimming removed 5 bases from V and 4 bases from J, with 14 bases in between. The CDR3 contains 14 residues.

The chain recombines TRBV2 with TRBJ2-7; 9 positions match TRBD2. Trimming removed 3 bases from V and 4 bases from J; junction bases left unmatched: 4. CDR3 length: 14 residues. From germline, CDR1 is SNHLY and CDR2 FYNNEI. The CDR3 nucleotides are TGTGCCAGCAGTGAGGGCGGGGGGGCTTACGAGCAGTACTTC. Translation gives CASSEGGGAYEQYF.

In DNA form, the CDR3 reads TGTGCCTGGAGAAGACAAAAGGAACTGAGCTCCTATAATTCACCCCTCCACTTT. It is translated as CAWRRQKELSSYNSPLHF. This chain links TRBV30 with TRBJ1-6; the D is unclear. The CDR3 is 18 amino acids. V lost 3 bases and J lost 0, with 18 bases in between. Germline CDR1 reads GTSNPN; CDR2 reads SVGIG (reference sequence).

This clone was found once. For the CDR3, the DNA is TGTGCCAGTAACAGGGTTGACTATGGCTACACCTTC. Its protein product is CASNRVDYGYTF. The genes are TRBV2 and TRBJ1-2; possibly TRBD1 for D (6 bases). This CDR3 region has 12 residues. Germline V lookup: CDR1 SNHLY, CDR2 FYNNEI. V gave up 9 bases and J gave up 3 bases, with 11 bases separating them.

This clone was seen a few times. The rearrangement uses TRBV27 and TRBJ1-1, with D possibly matching TRBD1 (6 bases). Germline V gene data show CDR1 as MNHEY and CDR2 as SMNVEV (reference sequence). The CDR3 contains 14 residues. Trimming took 5 bases from V and 4 from J, leaving 14 bases between them. Here the CDR3 DNA reads TGTGCCAGCAGTCTAACAGGGCCCAGCACTGAAGCTTTCTTT. This codes for CASSLTGPSTEAFF.

The V call is TRBV5-1, the J call TRBJ1-1; D remains ambiguous. The V end lost 5 bases, the J end lost 0 bases, and 17 bases lay between the germline ends. The CDR3 has 16 residues. The V gene's germline CDR1 is SGHRS and CDR2 YFSETQ. CDR3 amino acids: CASRGGSPTMNTEAFF. The CDR3 region has the DNA TGCGCCAGCAGAGGAGGCTCCCCTACCATGAACACTGAAGCTTTCTTT.